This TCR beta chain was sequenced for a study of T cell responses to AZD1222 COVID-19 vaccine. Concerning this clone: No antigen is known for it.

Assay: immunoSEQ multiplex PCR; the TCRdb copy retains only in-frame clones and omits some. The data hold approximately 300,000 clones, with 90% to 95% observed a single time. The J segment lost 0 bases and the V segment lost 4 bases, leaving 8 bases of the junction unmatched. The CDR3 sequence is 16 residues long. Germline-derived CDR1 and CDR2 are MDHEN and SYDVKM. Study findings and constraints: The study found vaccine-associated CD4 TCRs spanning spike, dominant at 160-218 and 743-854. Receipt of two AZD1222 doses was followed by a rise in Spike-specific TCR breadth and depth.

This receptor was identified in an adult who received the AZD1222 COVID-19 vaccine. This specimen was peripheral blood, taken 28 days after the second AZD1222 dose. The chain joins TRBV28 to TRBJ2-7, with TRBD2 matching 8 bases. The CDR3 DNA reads TGTGCCAGCAGTTCCCTGGGCGGGGGGAGCTCCTACGAGCAGTACTTC. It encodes CASSSLGGGSSYEQYF.